The 24 T cell receptor beta chains reported below all come from one sample, sequenced in a study of response to subunit inactivated influenza vaccine. TCRdb redid the calling of the RT-PCR reads with MiXCR, one entry per CDR3 protein. Of around 750,000 distinct CDR3 sequences in the sample, around 20% were seen once. This sample comprised PBMCs from blood, obtained 5 to 6 days after vaccination. All receptors derive from a man aged 45-65 years who received an inactivated influenza vaccine.

This clonotype turned up a few times. As DNA, the CDR3 is TGTGCCAGCAGGATGACAGGGAACACTGAAGCTTTCTTT. Its protein is CASRMTGNTEAFF. The chain combines TRBV6-1 with TRBJ1-1; a possible D gene is TRBD1 (6 bases). Germline CDR1 reads MNHNS; CDR2 reads SASEGT. The CDR3 contains 13 residues. The ends were cut back, 6 bases at V and 1 base at J, with 9 bases in the middle.

This clonotype was observed a handful of times. The chain links TRBV10-3 to TRBJ2-3; D not certain. The CDR3 has 13 residues. In germline, CDR1 is ENHRY, CDR2 SYGVKD. V lost 2 bases, J lost 0 bases, and 3 bases lay in between. The CDR3 DNA follows: TGTGCCATCAGTGAGAGAAGCACAGATACGCAGTATTTT. It codes for CAISERSTDTQYF.

V and J are TRBV28 and TRBJ2-7, with 9 nucleotides matching TRBD1. With V trimmed by 9 bases and J by 5 bases, 14 bases remained unmatched. CDR3 size: 15 residues. Germline CDR1 MDHEN, CDR2 SYDVKM. CDR3 sequence reads: CARGSGGTGFNEQYF. The CDR3, as DNA: TGTGCCAGGGGCTCCGGGGGGACAGGGTTCAACGAGCAGTACTTC.

This clonotype came up many times. J is TRBJ1-5 and V is TRBV20-1, with unresolved D. Trimming removed 2 bases at V and 11 bases at J, with 13 bases between. Germline lookup yields CDR1 DFQATT and CDR2 SNEGSKA (reference sequence). The CDR3 has 12 residues. As DNA, the CDR3 is TGCAGTGCTAGAACGGCGTCATCGGCCCAGCATTTT. Its protein product is CSARTASSAQHF.

This clonotype was recorded many times. The chain uses TRBV6-5 and TRBJ2-1; weak D call: TRBD2 (6 bases). The CDR3 runs 14 residues. Germline V gives CDR1 MNHEY, CDR2 SVGAGI. Trimming stripped 0 bases from V and 10 bases from J, with 13 bases between. The DNA for the CDR3 is TGTGCCAGCAGTTACTCGTCTAGCGAGGGCGAGCAGTTCTTC. Its translation: CASSYSSSEGEQFF.

Written as DNA, the CDR3 is TGCGCCAGCAGCATCTCCGGGACAGGGGTAGAGACCCAGTACTTC. Residues: CASSISGTGVETQYF. This chain connects TRBV5-1 to TRBJ2-5; TRBD1 aligns across 10 bases. V lost 4 bases to trimming and J lost 4 bases; unmatched junction nucleotides: 7. The germline gives CDR1 SGHRS, CDR2 YFSETQ. This CDR3 contains 15 residues.

This clonotype was seen only a few times. CDR3 sequence reads: CSAREGIRTDTQYF. The CDR3 nucleotides are TGCAGTGCTAGAGAGGGGATTCGCACAGATACGCAGTATTTT. V gene TRBV20-1 combines with J gene TRBJ2-3; no clear D. Trimming left V 0 bases short and J 1 base short, with 8 bases between. CDR1 is DFQATT, CDR2 SNEGSKA, per germline (reference sequence). This CDR3 is built from 14 residues.

This clonotype showed up just a few times. The chain recombines TRBV24-1 with TRBJ1-5, with TRBD1 identical over 7 bases. The CDR3 spans 13 residues. Germline V gives CDR1 KGHDR, CDR2 SFDVKD. V dropped 7 bases and J dropped 7; count of bases not matched to a gene: 6. The CDR3 sequence is CATSSTGEQPQHF. The CDR3 DNA sequence: TGTGCCACCAGCTCAACAGGGGAGCAGCCCCAGCATTTT.

The chain combines TRBV7-2 with TRBJ2-3; D call uncertain. Germline loops: CDR1 SGHTA, CDR2 FQGNSA. Deletions cut 1 base from V and 4 bases from J, with 9 bases between. This CDR3 comprises 14 residues. CDR3 loop: CASSLVRVADTQYF. The DNA of the CDR3 is TGTGCCAGCAGCTTAGTTCGTGTCGCAGATACGCAGTATTTT.

The CDR3 loop reads CSARDPVFGPYEQYF. DNA of the CDR3: TGCAGTGCTAGAGATCCCGTCTTCGGACCCTACGAGCAGTACTTC. The chain employs TRBV20-1 and TRBJ2-7, with no clear D. The CDR3 extends over 15 amino acids. The germline V gene encodes CDR1 DFQATT and CDR2 SNEGSKA (reference sequence). Trimming shortened V by 0 bases and J by 2 bases, and 14 bases separated the two germline ends.

This clonotype showed up just a few times. The chain couples TRBV5-1 to TRBJ1-6; TRBD1 is a possible D gene (6 bases). Germline-derived CDR1 and CDR2 are SGHRS and YFSETQ. Between the trimmed V and J ends, which lost 0 bases and 8 bases, there was a span of 15 bases. This CDR3 has 16 amino acids. The DNA for the CDR3 is TGCGCCAGCAGCTTGGCCGGGACCAGGGGTGATTCACCCCTCCACTTT. Translating gives CASSLAGTRGDSPLHF.

This clonotype was seen repeatedly, ten times or more. The chain carries TRBV7-9 and TRBJ1-4; 12 bases map to TRBD1. Germline loops: CDR1 SEHNR, CDR2 FQNEAQ (reference sequence). The CDR3 is made up of 16 amino acids. The V segment lost 5 bases and the J segment 6 bases; nucleotides outside the gene matches: 7. CDR3 sequence reads: CASSTGTGGGHEKLFF. In nucleotides, the CDR3 is TGTGCCAGCAGCACCGGGACAGGGGGCGGGCATGAAAAACTGTTTTTT.

This clonotype came up many times. This sequence joins TRBV7-2 and TRBJ2-3; D may be TRBD1 or TRBD2 (5 bases each). The CDR3 is 13 amino acids. Per germline, CDR1 SGHTA and CDR2 FQGNSA. Trimming cost V 10 bases and J 0 bases, with 11 bases left between them. CDR3 DNA sequence: TGTGCCATCCGGGGCGGTAGCACAGATACGCAGTATTTT. It yields the protein CAIRGGSTDTQYF.

The chain couples TRBV6-2 or TRBV6-3 to TRBJ2-3; TRBD1 is a possible D gene (5 bases). With 10 bases removed from V and 5 bases from J, the gap between germline ends came to 28 bases. The germline CDR1 and CDR2 sequences are MNHEY and SVGEGT. CDR3 length: 17 residues. The CDR3 sequence: CATKDNRGNMVKDTQYF. DNA for the CDR3: TGTGCCACCAAGGACAATAGGGGCAATATGGTCAAAGATACGCAGTATTTT.

The chain recombines TRBV7-8 with TRBJ1-2; the D gene is possibly TRBD1 (6 bases). V dropped 5 bases and J dropped 8 bases, with 27 bases sitting between them. Germline CDR1 SGHVS, CDR2 FQNEAQ. The CDR3 is made up of 17 amino acids. The CDR3 DNA sequence: TGTGCCAGCAGCCCTGTGATAGGGGGATCACTATTAGGGGGCTACACCTTC. Its translation: CASSPVIGGSLLGGYTF.

This clonotype came up a few times. V usage is TRBV12-3 or TRBV12-4 and J usage is TRBJ2-1, with D unresolved. The length of the CDR3 is 13 residues. V was cut by 5 bases and J by 5 bases, with 10 bases left in between. The chain's CDR3 is CASSGARNNEQFF. The CDR3 coding sequence is TGTGCCAGCAGTGGAGCCAGAAACAATGAGCAGTTCTTC.

The rearrangement links TRBV6-2 or TRBV6-3 to TRBJ2-5; TRBD2 matches at 8 bases. V lost 5 bases and J lost 4; bases outside the gene matches: 9. CDR1 MNHEY and CDR2 SVGEGT come from the germline V gene. The CDR3 has 15 amino acids. The CDR3 nucleotides are TGTGCCAGCAGTCCCGTATTAGCGGGAACAGAGACCCAGTACTTC. As protein: CASSPVLAGTETQYF.

The genes are TRBV18 and TRBJ2-5; D not certain. Germline V lookup: CDR1 KGHSH, CDR2 LQKENI. This CDR3 is 15 amino acids long. Trimming cost V 1 base and J 5 bases, with 14 bases left between them. CDR3 amino acids: CASSPQGPLPETQYF. CDR3 DNA: TGTGCCAGCTCACCACAGGGTCCCTTACCGGAGACCCAGTACTTC.

This chain uses TRBV11-2 with TRBJ2-1; TRBD1 is a possible D gene (5 bases). CDR3 length equals 16 residues. CDR1 SGHAT and CDR2 FQNNGV come from the germline V gene. Trimming removed 4 bases from V and 1 base from J, with 14 bases in between. The CDR3 DNA sequence: TGTGCCAGCAGCTACCGGACAACTAAGTCCTACAATGAGCAGTTCTTC. Its translation is CASSYRTTKSYNEQFF.

The chain carries TRBV7-9 and TRBJ2-1, with D possibly matching TRBD2 (6 bases). Deletions cut 6 bases from V and 0 bases from J, with 12 bases between. Germline V gives CDR1 SEHNR, CDR2 FQNEAQ (reference sequence). The CDR3 length is 15 residues. CDR3: CASRTDGSSYNEQFF. The CDR3, as DNA: TGTGCCAGCAGAACGGACGGGAGCTCCTACAATGAGCAGTTCTTC.

The CDR3 loop reads CASSALATQETQYF. The CDR3 DNA sequence: TGTGCCAGCAGCGCACTAGCCACCCAAGAGACCCAGTACTTC. The chain couples TRBV9 to TRBJ2-5; tentatively, D is TRBD2 (6 bases). Germline V gives CDR1 SGDLS, CDR2 YYNGEE. Trimming shortened V by 3 bases and J by 1 base, and 10 bases separated the two germline ends. The CDR3 has 14 amino acids. The whole variable domain, filled in from reference TRBV9 and TRBJ2-5, reads DSGVTQTPKHLITATGQRVTLRCSPRSGDLSVYWYQQSLDQGLQFLIQYYNGEERAKGNILERFSAQQFPDLHSELNLSSLELGDSALYFCASSALATQETQYFGPGTRLLVL.

The table lists this clonotype with a few counts. This chain connects TRBV5-1 to TRBJ2-5; weak D call: TRBD2 (5 bases). The germline V gene has CDR1 SGHRS and CDR2 YFSETQ. CDR3 size: 14 residues. V gave up 2 bases and J gave up 0 bases, with 8 bases separating them. CDR3 protein: CASSFAGNQETQYF. For the CDR3, the DNA is TGCGCCAGCAGCTTCGCGGGCAACCAAGAGACCCAGTACTTC.

The chain employs TRBV13 and TRBJ1-6, with 9 positions matching TRBD1. This CDR3 has 14 residues. Germline trimming cut 6 bases from V and 7 bases from J; bases unmatched to any gene: 4. From germline, CDR1 is PRHDT and CDR2 FYEKMQ (reference sequence). The CDR3 here is CASRFGQGNSPLHF. CDR3 bases: TGTGCCAGCAGATTCGGACAGGGGAATTCACCCCTCCACTTT.

CDR3 DNA sequence: TGTGCCAGCAGTTACCGCTGGGGGAGCTCTGGAAACACCATATATTTT. Encoded protein: CASSYRWGSSGNTIYF. The gene calls are TRBV6-2 or TRBV6-3 and TRBJ1-3; perhaps TRBD1 as D (5 bases). V dropped 2 bases and J dropped 0 bases, with 11 bases sitting between them. CDR1 is MNHEY and CDR2 is SVGEGT in the germline V gene. CDR3 length: 16 residues.